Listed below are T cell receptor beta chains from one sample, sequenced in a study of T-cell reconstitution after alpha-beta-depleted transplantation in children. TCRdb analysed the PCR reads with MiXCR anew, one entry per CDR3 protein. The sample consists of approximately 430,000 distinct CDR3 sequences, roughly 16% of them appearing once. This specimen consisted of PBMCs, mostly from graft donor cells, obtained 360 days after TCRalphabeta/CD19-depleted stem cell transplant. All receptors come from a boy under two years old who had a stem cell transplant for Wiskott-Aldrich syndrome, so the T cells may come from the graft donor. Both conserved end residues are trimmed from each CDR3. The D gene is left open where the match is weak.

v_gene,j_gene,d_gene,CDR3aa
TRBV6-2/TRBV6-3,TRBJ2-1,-,ASSYMPVGSYNEQF
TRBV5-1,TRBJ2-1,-,ASSSGSSREQF
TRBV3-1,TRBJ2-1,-,ASSQVFVNEQF
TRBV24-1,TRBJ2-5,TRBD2,ATQGLTRETQY
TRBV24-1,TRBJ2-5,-,ATSGWGHPFQETQY
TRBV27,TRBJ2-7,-,ASSFASLGEQY
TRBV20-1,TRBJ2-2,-,SAGISANTGELF
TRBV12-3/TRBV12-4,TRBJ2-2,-,ASSFGRLNTGELF
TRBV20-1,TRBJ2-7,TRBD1,SASEAGQGTYEQY
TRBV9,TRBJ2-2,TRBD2,ASSHPSGSPNTGELF
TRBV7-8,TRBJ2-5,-,ASSLILTGETQY
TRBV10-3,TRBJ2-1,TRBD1,AISSPDRGYNEQF
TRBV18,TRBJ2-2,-,ASSPRQVGRTGELF
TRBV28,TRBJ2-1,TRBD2,ASSSSGMGDNEQF
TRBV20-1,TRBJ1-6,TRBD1,SANRQGGFPKPLH
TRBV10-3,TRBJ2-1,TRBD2,AISVGTSGTYNEQF
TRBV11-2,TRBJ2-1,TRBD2,ASSLISGVYNEQF
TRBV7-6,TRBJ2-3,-,ASSPWAGSTDTQY
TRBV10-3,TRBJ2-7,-,AIRNPVFSYEQY
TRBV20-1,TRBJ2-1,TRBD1,SATPPGQGDEQF
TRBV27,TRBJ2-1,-,ASRRGRYNEQF
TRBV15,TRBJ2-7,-,ATSKARGSYEQY
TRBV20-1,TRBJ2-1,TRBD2,SAAGGLNYNEQF
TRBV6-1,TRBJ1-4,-,ASSLYRATNEKLF
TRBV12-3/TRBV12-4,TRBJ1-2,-,ASSIRASYGYT
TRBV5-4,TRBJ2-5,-,ASSLGLPREQETQY